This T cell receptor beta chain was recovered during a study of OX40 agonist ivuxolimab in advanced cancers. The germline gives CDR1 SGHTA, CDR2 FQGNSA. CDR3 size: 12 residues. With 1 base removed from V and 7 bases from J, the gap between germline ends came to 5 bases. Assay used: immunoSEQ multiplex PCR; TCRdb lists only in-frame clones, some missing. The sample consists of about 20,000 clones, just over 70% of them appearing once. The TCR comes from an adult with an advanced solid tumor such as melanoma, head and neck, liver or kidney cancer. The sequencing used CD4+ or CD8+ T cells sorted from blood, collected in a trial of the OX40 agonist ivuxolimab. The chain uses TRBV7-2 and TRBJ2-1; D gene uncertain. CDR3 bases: TGTGCCAGCAGCTTAGGTCGTAATGAGCAGTTCTTC. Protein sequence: CASSLGRNEQFF. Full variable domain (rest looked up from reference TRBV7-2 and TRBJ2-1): GAGVSQSPSNKVTEKGKDVELRCDPISGHTALYWYRQSLGQGLEFLIYFQGNSAPDKSGLPSDRFSAERTGGSVSTLTIQRTQQEDSAVYLCASSLGRNEQFFGPGTRLTVL.